Listed below are T cell receptor beta chains from one sample, sequenced in a study of T cells in Graves' hyperthyroidism and ophthalmopathy. TCRdb called the multiplex PCR reads again in MiXCR, with one record for every CDR3 protein. The sample comprises under 600,000 distinct CDR3 sequences, more than 15% of which are singletons, and roughly 3.4% rests with the top ten. Sequencing input: blood. The receptors were gathered from a woman in her thirties or forties with Graves' ophthalmopathy. CDR3s include the opening cysteine and the closing phenylalanine or tryptophan. Each record gives: clone size, D gene, V gene, J gene, CDR3 protein, CDR3 DNA. A D gene is named only where the DNA matches it firmly. Clone size is not always given. Where it is, it says once, few, many or a class for expanded clones.

size: few
D: TRBD1
V: TRBV24-1
J: TRBJ2-3
CDR3: CATSALTGTGFPDTQYF
DNA: TGTGCCACCAGTGCCCTGACCGGGACAGGGTTCCCAGATACGCAGTATTTT

size: -
D: TRBD1
V: TRBV14
J: TRBJ2-1
CDR3: CASSQAWDSSYNEQFF
DNA: TGTGCCAGCAGCCAAGCCTGGGACAGCTCCTACAATGAGCAGTTCTTC

size: -
D: -
V: TRBV6-1
J: TRBJ2-4
CDR3: CAYGEGGNVQYF
DNA: TGTGCCTACGGGGAAGGGGGAAACGTTCAGTACTTC

size: -
D: -
V: TRBV4-1
J: TRBJ1-1
CDR3: CASSERPNTEAFF
DNA: TGCGCCAGCTCTGAACGGCCGAACACTGAAGCTTTCTTT

size: many
D: TRBD2
V: TRBV4-1
J: TRBJ2-7
CDR3: CASSPRSGSIYEQYF
DNA: TGCGCCAGCAGCCCGCGTAGCGGGAGTATCTACGAGCAGTACTTC

size: -
D: TRBD1
V: TRBV27
J: TRBJ1-1
CDR3: CASSRMGTGTLDTEAFF
DNA: TGTGCCAGCAGCCGAATGGGGACAGGGACATTGGACACTGAAGCTTTCTTT

size: -
D: TRBD1
V: TRBV6-2/TRBV6-3
J: TRBJ1-2
CDR3: CAGSYSPGQNGYTF
DNA: TGTGCCGGCAGTTATTCGCCGGGACAGAATGGCTACACCTTC

size: many
D: -
V: TRBV7-2
J: TRBJ2-1
CDR3: CASSWKARAGLQFF
DNA: TGTGCCAGCAGCTGGAAGGCGCGGGCGGGGTTACAGTTCTTC

size: many
D: -
V: TRBV18
J: TRBJ2-2
CDR3: CASSGDGELFF
DNA: TGTGCCAGCTCAGGAGACGGGGAGCTGTTTTTT

size: many
D: TRBD1
V: TRBV20-1
J: TRBJ2-7
CDR3: CSARDSGTGANEQYF
DNA: TGCAGTGCTAGAGACTCCGGGACAGGGGCAAACGAGCAGTACTTC

size: few
D: -
V: TRBV2
J: TRBJ2-5
CDR3: CASSESPVETQYF
DNA: TGTGCCAGCAGTGAGTCTCCCGTGGAGACCCAGTACTTC

size: many
D: TRBD1
V: TRBV3-1
J: TRBJ1-2
CDR3: CASSARGTGKYGYTF
DNA: TGTGCCAGCAGCGCTCGAGGGACAGGGAAGTATGGCTACACCTTC

size: many
D: -
V: TRBV2
J: TRBJ2-1
CDR3: CASSEAGLGMGQFF
DNA: TGTGCCAGCAGTGAAGCGGGACTGGGGATGGGGCAGTTCTTC

size: -
D: TRBD1
V: TRBV3-1
J: TRBJ2-5
CDR3: CASSQGAGGVETQYF
DNA: TGTGCCAGCAGCCAAGGGGCAGGGGGCGTCGAGACCCAGTACTTC

size: many
D: TRBD1
V: TRBV7-8
J: TRBJ1-3
CDR3: CASSLSDRGLAGNTIYF
DNA: TGTGCCAGCAGCTTATCTGACAGGGGGCTGGCTGGAAACACCATATATTTT

size: -
D: -
V: TRBV4-1
J: TRBJ2-1
CDR3: CASSPSSSLAPYNEQFF
DNA: TGCGCCAGCAGCCCCTCTAGCAGTTTAGCCCCCTACAATGAGCAGTTCTTC

size: many
D: TRBD1
V: TRBV29-1
J: TRBJ2-5
CDR3: CSVKDRGETQYF
DNA: TGCAGCGTGAAGGACAGGGGGGAGACCCAGTACTTC

size: -
D: -
V: TRBV29-1
J: TRBJ1-1
CDR3: CSVGRGVSEAFF
DNA: TGCAGCGTTGGGAGAGGGGTTTCTGAAGCTTTCTTT

size: few
D: -
V: TRBV18
J: TRBJ1-5
CDR3: CASSPGHNQPQHF
DNA: TGTGCCAGCTCACCAGGGCACAATCAGCCCCAGCATTTT

size: many
D: TRBD2
V: TRBV20-1
J: TRBJ2-2
CDR3: CSAARLAGVPGELFF
DNA: TGCAGTGCTGCGCGACTAGCGGGAGTCCCCGGGGAGCTGTTTTTT

size: many
D: -
V: TRBV7-2
J: TRBJ2-4
CDR3: CASSGGGVVQYF
DNA: TGTGCCAGCAGCGGGGGAGGTGTCGTTCAGTACTTC

size: many
D: -
V: TRBV18
J: TRBJ2-5
CDR3: CASSPTKRETQYF
DNA: TGTGCCAGCTCACCTACTAAACGGGAGACCCAGTACTTC

size: -
D: TRBD2
V: TRBV27
J: TRBJ2-2
CDR3: CASSLRTSGNTGELFF
DNA: TGTGCCAGCAGTTTACGGACTAGCGGGAACACCGGGGAGCTGTTTTTT

size: -
D: -
V: TRBV29-1
J: TRBJ1-1
CDR3: CSVHQMGGTEAFF
DNA: TGCAGCGTTCATCAAATGGGGGGTACTGAAGCTTTCTTT